This TCR delta chain was sequenced in a study of γδ T cells in repeated Plasmodium falciparum infection. The wider study: Each infection was followed by sampling at 21 days, plus baseline and some pre-infection draws.

This clone appeared a few times. The protein TCRdb lists belongs to a much larger clone and differs from this DNA's translation at residue 10, which points to a read error; the protein shown is made from the DNA. TCRdb made new clone calls on the multiplex PCR reads using CATT. The sample carries roughly 93,000 delta-chain clones, approximately 1.4% recorded once. V shed 0 bases and J shed 0 bases, with 25 bases lying between them. Germline CDR1 and CDR2: GEAIGNYY and EKD. The CDR3 totals 20 residues. Vgamma9/Vdelta2+ and Vdelta2-negative gammadelta T cells were flow-sorted from PBMC for bulk sequencing.

This TCR was recovered from a pool of human donors (malaria-infected and uninfected, not separated). Input material: gamma-delta T cells from blood. V gene TRDV2 combines with J gene TRDJ1, with D uncertain. The J gene, missing from TCRdb, was assigned here through DNA to germline matching. The CDR3 region is CACDTVPQPTTAAYTDKLIF. CDR3 DNA sequence: TGTGCCTGTGACACCGTCCCCCAGCCCACCACCGCCGCGTACACCGATAAACTCATCTTT.